The present entry profiles one T cell receptor (beta chain) with its context. The data originate from a study of blood T cell repertoires in COVID-19. Overall study context: Material from acute and convalescent COVID-19 was sourced from the United States, Italy and Spain. Sources were T cells, B-cell-depleted T cells, or PBMCs; the material itself was cDNA or gDNA.

V shed 4 bases and J 2 bases; nucleotides not matched to a gene: 6. CDR1 MNHEY and CDR2 SVGAGI come from the germline V gene. The CDR3 covers 15 residues. Recovery among Cohort 3 donors was established by two negative PCRs, clearance, or symptom resolution. Per the original methods: Amplification from reference gene primers served as the basis for estimated nucleated cell counts. Here immunoSEQ multiplex PCR was the method, and the copy in TCRdb shows in-frame clones only, minus some. That table supplies the V and J calls and clone size; D and trimming were determined from the DNA. The table has about 480,000 clones, approximately 90% seen once.

Sequences were obtained from PBMCs or T cells enriched from blood (not recorded which). The source of this sequence is a woman aged 60 to 75 who had recovered from COVID-19. The J gene is TRBJ2-3, the V gene TRBV6-5, with 7 bases matching TRBD1. CDR3 sequence: CASSWIGQVTDTQYF. CDR3 DNA sequence: TGTGCCAGCAGTTGGATCGGACAGGTCACAGATACGCAGTATTTT.